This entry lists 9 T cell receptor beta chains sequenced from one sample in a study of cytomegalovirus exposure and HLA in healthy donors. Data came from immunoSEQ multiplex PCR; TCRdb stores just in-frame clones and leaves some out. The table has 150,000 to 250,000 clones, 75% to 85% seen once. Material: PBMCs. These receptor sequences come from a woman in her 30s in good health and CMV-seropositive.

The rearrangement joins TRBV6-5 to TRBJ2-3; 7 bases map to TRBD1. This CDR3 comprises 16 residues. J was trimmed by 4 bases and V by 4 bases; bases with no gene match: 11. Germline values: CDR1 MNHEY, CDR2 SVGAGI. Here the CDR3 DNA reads TGTGCCAGCAGTTTAAGCCAGACAGGGAGTGCAGATACGCAGTATTTT. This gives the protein CASSLSQTGSADTQYF.

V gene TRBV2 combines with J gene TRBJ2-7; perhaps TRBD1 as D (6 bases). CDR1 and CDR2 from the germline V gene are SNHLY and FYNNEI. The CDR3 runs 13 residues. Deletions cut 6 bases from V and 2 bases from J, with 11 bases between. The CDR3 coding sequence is TGTGCCAGCAGCGGTGACAGGACCTACGAGCAGTACTTC. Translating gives CASSGDRTYEQYF.

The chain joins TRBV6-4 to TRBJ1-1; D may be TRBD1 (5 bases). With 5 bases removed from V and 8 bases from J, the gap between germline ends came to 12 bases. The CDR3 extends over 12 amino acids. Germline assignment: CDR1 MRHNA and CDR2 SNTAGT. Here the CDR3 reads CASSFQGGEAFF. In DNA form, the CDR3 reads TGTGCCAGCAGTTTCCAGGGCGGAGAAGCTTTCTTT.

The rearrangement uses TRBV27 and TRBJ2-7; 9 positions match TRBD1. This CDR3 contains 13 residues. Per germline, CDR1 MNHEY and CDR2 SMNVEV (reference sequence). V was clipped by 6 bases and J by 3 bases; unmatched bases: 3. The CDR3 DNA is TGTGCCAGCAGGGGACAGGGAAACTACGAGCAGTACTTC. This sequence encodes CASRGQGNYEQYF.

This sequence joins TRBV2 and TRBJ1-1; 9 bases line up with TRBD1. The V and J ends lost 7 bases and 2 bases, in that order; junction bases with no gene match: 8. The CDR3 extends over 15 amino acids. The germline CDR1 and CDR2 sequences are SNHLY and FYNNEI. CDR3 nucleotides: TGTGCCAGCACCCAGACAGGGGGGATCAACACTGAAGCTTTCTTT. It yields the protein CASTQTGGINTEAFF.

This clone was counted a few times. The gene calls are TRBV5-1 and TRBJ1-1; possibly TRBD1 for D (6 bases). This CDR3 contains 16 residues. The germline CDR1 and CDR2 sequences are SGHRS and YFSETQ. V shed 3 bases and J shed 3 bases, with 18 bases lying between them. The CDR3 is CASSSAPGRGHTEAFF. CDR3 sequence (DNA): TGCGCCAGCAGCTCCGCGCCGGGCAGGGGTCACACTGAAGCTTTCTTT.

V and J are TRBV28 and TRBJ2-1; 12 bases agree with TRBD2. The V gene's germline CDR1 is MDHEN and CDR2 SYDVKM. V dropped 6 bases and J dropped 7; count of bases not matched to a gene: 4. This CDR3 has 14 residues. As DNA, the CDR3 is TGTGCCAGCAGGACTAGCGGGAGTGGGAATGAGCAGTTCTTC. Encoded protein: CASRTSGSGNEQFF.

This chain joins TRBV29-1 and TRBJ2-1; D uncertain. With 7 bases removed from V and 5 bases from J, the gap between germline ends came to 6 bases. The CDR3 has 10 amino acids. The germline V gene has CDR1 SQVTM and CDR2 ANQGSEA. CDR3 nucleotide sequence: TGCAGCGCTCAGAACAATGAGCAGTTCTTC. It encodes CSAQNNEQFF.

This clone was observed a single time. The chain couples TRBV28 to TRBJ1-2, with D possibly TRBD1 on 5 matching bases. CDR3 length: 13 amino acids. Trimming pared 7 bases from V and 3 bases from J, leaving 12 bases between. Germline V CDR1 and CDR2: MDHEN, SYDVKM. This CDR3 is CASNYGGYYGYTF. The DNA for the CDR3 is TGTGCCAGCAATTACGGGGGATACTATGGCTACACCTTC.